This TCR beta chain was retrieved from a study of blood T cell repertoires in COVID-19. Overall study: Spain, Italy and the United States supplied samples that represented acute and convalescent COVID-19. Sources were T cells, B-cell-depleted T cells, or PBMCs; the material itself was cDNA or gDNA.

In the authors' workflow: Quantification of nucleated cells was approximated via reference gene primer amplification. The repertoire was sequenced with immunoSEQ multiplex PCR; TCRdb's copy has only in-frame clones and lacks some. The DNA gave D and trimming, while V, J and clone size come from that table. In the table there are roughly 81,000 clones, about four fifths of which are singletons. Germline V gene sequence: CDR1 SGHRS, CDR2 YFSETQ. The V and J ends lost 6 bases and 3 bases, in that order; junction bases with no gene match: 7. CDR3 length: 14 amino acids. V and J are TRBV5-1 and TRBJ1-1; 8 bases are shared with TRBD1. Sequencing was carried out using peripheral blood. The clonotype comes from a man older than 75 with active or convalescent COVID-19. CDR3 amino acids: CASTRTGTDTEAFF. The CDR3 bases are TGCGCCAGCACGCGGACAGGGACGGACACTGAAGCTTTCTTT. The complete variable domain, with remaining parts taken from reference TRBV5-1 and TRBJ1-1, reads KAGVTQTPRYLIKTRGQQVTLSCSPISGHRSVSWYQQTPGQGLQFLFEYFSETQRNKGNFPGRFSGRQFSNSRSEMNVSTLELGDSALYLCASTRTGTDTEAFFGQGTRLTVV.